A selection of T cell receptor beta chains follows, all from one sample in a study of cytomegalovirus exposure and HLA in healthy donors. Profiling relied on immunoSEQ multiplex PCR, and the TCRdb table lists in-frame clones only, not all of them. The table includes about 160,000 clones, roughly 80% detected once. What was sequenced was PBMCs. The receptors stem from a man in his late teens or twenties in good health and CMV-seronegative. The CDR3 runs from the conserved cysteine through the conserved F or W. D genes are given only for firm matches. Clone size is stated in some rows and not others, as once, few, many or a class when expanded.

size: -
J: TRBJ1-6
V: TRBV6-1
D: -
DNA: TGTGCCACGAGAGACAGATCTTATAATTCACCCCTCCACTTT
CDR3: CATRDRSYNSPLHF

size: -
J: TRBJ2-5
V: TRBV12-5
D: -
DNA: TGTGCTAGTGGTTTATCAGGGACCCAGTACTTC
CDR3: CASGLSGTQYF

size: -
J: TRBJ2-5
V: TRBV5-1
D: -
DNA: TGCGCCAGCAGCCCCGGGACTCCGGCGGGCGAGACCCAGTACTTC
CDR3: CASSPGTPAGETQYF

size: -
J: TRBJ2-5
V: TRBV28
D: TRBD2
DNA: TGTGCCAGCACTTACAGCGGGGGGAAAGAGACCCAGTACTTC
CDR3: CASTYSGGKETQYF

size: -
J: TRBJ2-1
V: TRBV7-9
D: -
DNA: TGTGCCAGCAGCTTAGGGTCGTCTAGCTCCTACAATGAGCAGTTCTTC
CDR3: CASSLGSSSSYNEQFF

size: -
J: TRBJ2-7
V: TRBV4-1
D: -
DNA: TGCGCCAGCAGCCAAGATATTTTTCGTAGTAAATCCGAACGCTACGAGCAGTACTTC
CDR3: CASSQDIFRSKSERYEQYF

size: -
J: TRBJ2-2
V: TRBV19
D: -
DNA: TGTGCCAGTAGTAGGACTCCCCTGGGGGAGCTGTTTTTT
CDR3: CASSRTPLGELFF

size: few
J: TRBJ1-2
V: TRBV25-1
D: -
DNA: TGTGCCAGCAGTGACCCTGAGAAAAACCCCTATGGCTACACCTTC
CDR3: CASSDPEKNPYGYTF

size: once
J: TRBJ1-2
V: TRBV2
D: -
DNA: TGTGCCAGCAGGGGGGAGGGATGGGGCTACACCTTC
CDR3: CASRGEGWGYTF

size: -
J: TRBJ1-2
V: TRBV29-1
D: TRBD1
DNA: TGCAGCGTACGCCCGGGACAGGGATATGGCTACACCTTC
CDR3: CSVRPGQGYGYTF

size: -
J: TRBJ2-1
V: TRBV29-1
D: TRBD2
DNA: TGCAGCGGAAGAGCGGGAGGGCCTTACAATGAGCAGTTCTTC
CDR3: CSGRAGGPYNEQFF

size: -
J: TRBJ2-3
V: TRBV9
D: TRBD2
DNA: TGTGCCAGCAGCGTAGGTGGCGGGGGAGTTGCAGATACGCAGTATTTT
CDR3: CASSVGGGGVADTQYF

size: -
J: TRBJ1-5
V: TRBV5-1
D: TRBD1
DNA: TGCGCCAGCAGCTTAAGGACAGGGGGCGATCAGCCCCAGCATTTT
CDR3: CASSLRTGGDQPQHF

size: -
J: TRBJ2-1
V: TRBV5-1
D: TRBD2
DNA: TGCGCCAGCAGCGTGACCCTTATGGGGACTAGCTCCCCAATCTCCTACAATGAGCAGTTCTTC
CDR3: CASSVTLMGTSSPISYNEQFF

size: -
J: TRBJ1-1
V: TRBV6-1
D: -
DNA: TGTGCCAGCAGCCCCTCGCGGGGTACGACTGAAGCTTTCTTT
CDR3: CASSPSRGTTEAFF

size: -
J: TRBJ2-2
V: TRBV28
D: -
DNA: TGTGCCAGCAGTCTAGGACAGACAAACACCGGGGAGCTGTTTTTT
CDR3: CASSLGQTNTGELFF

size: -
J: TRBJ2-3
V: TRBV28
D: TRBD2
DNA: TGTGCCAGTCGTAGCGGGAGGGCCGGCCCAGATACGCAGTATTTT
CDR3: CASRSGRAGPDTQYF

size: -
J: TRBJ2-7
V: TRBV5-1
D: -
DNA: TGCGCCAGCAGCTTGGGGGGGGTGGAGGGGAACGAGCAGTACTTC
CDR3: CASSLGGVEGNEQYF

size: -
J: TRBJ2-7
V: TRBV23-1
D: -
DNA: TGCGCCAGCAATACGACAGGAAGGAGCTCCTACGAGCAGTACTTC
CDR3: CASNTTGRSSYEQYF

size: -
J: TRBJ1-5
V: TRBV6-6
D: -
DNA: TGTGCCAGCACGGACCCCCCCGCGGGGCGCAATCAGCCCCAGCATTTT
CDR3: CASTDPPAGRNQPQHF

size: -
J: TRBJ2-1
V: TRBV7-9
D: TRBD1
DNA: TGTGCCAGCAGCCGAGGACAGGGTTCGGGTGAGCAGTTCTTC
CDR3: CASSRGQGSGEQFF

size: -
J: TRBJ1-3
V: TRBV7-9
D: -
DNA: TGTGCCAGCACCATCCCGGGGTCGAACACCATATATTTT
CDR3: CASTIPGSNTIYF

size: -
J: TRBJ2-1
V: TRBV6-4
D: TRBD2
DNA: TGTGCCAGCAGTGATACTAGCGGGAGTTACAATGAGCAGTTCTTC
CDR3: CASSDTSGSYNEQFF

size: -
J: TRBJ1-2
V: TRBV7-2
D: -
DNA: TGTGCCAGCAGCCCCCAACCCCTGACAGAAAGGTTATCCTATGGCTACACCTTC
CDR3: CASSPQPLTERLSYGYTF

size: -
J: TRBJ1-4
V: TRBV7-6
D: -
DNA: TGTGCCAGCAGCTTGGCCGGACTTGCAACTAATGAAAAACTGTTTTTT
CDR3: CASSLAGLATNEKLFF

size: few
J: TRBJ2-1
V: TRBV30
D: -
DNA: TGTGCCTGGGGTGGGAGCTCCTACAATGAGCAGTTCTTC
CDR3: CAWGGSSYNEQFF

size: -
J: TRBJ1-2
V: TRBV11-2
D: TRBD1
DNA: TGTGCCAGCAGCTTGGGGACAGGGGGAGGGTATGGCTACACCTTC
CDR3: CASSLGTGGGYGYTF

size: -
J: TRBJ1-1
V: TRBV7-9
D: TRBD1
DNA: TGTGCCAGCAGCAGGGGACAGGGAGGCACTGAAGCTTTCTTT
CDR3: CASSRGQGGTEAFF

size: -
J: TRBJ1-2
V: TRBV5-6
D: -
DNA: TGTGCCAGCAGCTTGGGACAAGAATATGGCTACACCTTC
CDR3: CASSLGQEYGYTF

size: -
J: TRBJ1-4
V: TRBV5-1
D: -
DNA: TGCGCCAGCAGCTTGGAGGCGGGCGGCGAAAAACTGTTTTTT
CDR3: CASSLEAGGEKLFF

size: -
J: TRBJ1-1
V: TRBV19
D: -
DNA: TGTGCCAGTAGACCCAGGGGATCCACTGAAGCTTTCTTT
CDR3: CASRPRGSTEAFF

size: -
J: TRBJ1-2
V: TRBV28
D: TRBD1
DNA: TGTGCCAGCTGCGCCGGGACAGACTTTAACTATGGCTACACCTTC
CDR3: CASCAGTDFNYGYTF

size: once
J: TRBJ1-5
V: TRBV18
D: -
DNA: TGTGCCAGCTCACCATGGTCAGGGAGGAATCAGCCCCAGCATTTT
CDR3: CASSPWSGRNQPQHF

size: few
J: TRBJ2-2
V: TRBV6-7
D: TRBD2
DNA: TGTGCCAGCAGGCGACTAGCGGGACTCACCGGGGAGCTGTTTTTT
CDR3: CASRRLAGLTGELFF

size: -
J: TRBJ2-1
V: TRBV18
D: TRBD1
DNA: TGTGCCAGCTCACCGGGGCAACAGGGGGTCTACAATGAGCAGTTCTTC
CDR3: CASSPGQQGVYNEQFF

size: -
J: TRBJ2-4
V: TRBV18
D: TRBD2
DNA: TGTGCCAGCTCACCACCGGGGGGACTAATAAAAAACATTCAGTACTTC
CDR3: CASSPPGGLIKNIQYF

size: -
J: TRBJ2-5
V: TRBV5-1
D: -
DNA: TGCGCCAGCAGCCACAGGGTGGGAGAGACCCAGTACTTC
CDR3: CASSHRVGETQYF

size: -
J: TRBJ1-5
V: TRBV6-1
D: TRBD1
DNA: TGTGCCAGCAGTAGGACAGGAGATCAGCCCCAGCATTTT
CDR3: CASSRTGDQPQHF

size: few
J: TRBJ2-1
V: TRBV30
D: -
DNA: TGTGCCTGGAGTGTGCGCAATGAGCAGTTCTTC
CDR3: CAWSVRNEQFF

size: -
J: TRBJ2-7
V: TRBV7-9
D: -
DNA: TGTGCCAGCAGCCCACCGTTCGGGGGTAGCTCCTACGAGCAGTACTTC
CDR3: CASSPPFGGSSYEQYF

size: -
J: TRBJ2-5
V: TRBV5-4
D: -
DNA: TGTGCCAGCAACGGGGGGCTTGAGGGGGCCCAGTACTTC
CDR3: CASNGGLEGAQYF

size: few
J: TRBJ2-1
V: TRBV9
D: TRBD2
DNA: TGTGCCAGCAGCGTAGATGGGACTAGCGGGAGTCTGGGTGAGCAGTTCTTC
CDR3: CASSVDGTSGSLGEQFF

size: -
J: TRBJ2-3
V: TRBV11-3
D: TRBD1
DNA: TGTGCCAGCAGCGAGGGGGCGGGAGATACGCAGTATTTT
CDR3: CASSEGAGDTQYF

size: -
J: TRBJ1-3
V: TRBV28
D: -
DNA: TGTGCCAGCAGAAGTAAACGGGGTACTGAGGACACCATATATTTT
CDR3: CASRSKRGTEDTIYF

size: -
J: TRBJ2-1
V: TRBV5-6
D: -
DNA: TGTGCCAGCAACCCGAGCCGGAGCTCCTACAATGAGCAGTTCTTC
CDR3: CASNPSRSSYNEQFF

size: once
J: TRBJ2-7
V: TRBV28
D: -
DNA: TGTGCCAGCAGTTTAAACGGGGCGGGAGAGCAGTACTTC
CDR3: CASSLNGAGEQYF

size: -
J: TRBJ2-2
V: TRBV7-3
D: TRBD2
DNA: TGTGCCAGCAGCTTAACCCGCCCCGGACTAGCGGGAGGAAACGGGGAGCTGTTTTTT
CDR3: CASSLTRPGLAGGNGELFF

size: -
J: TRBJ2-7
V: TRBV2
D: -
DNA: TGTGCCAGCAGTGAAGCGCTTTTGGCAGGGGCCCACGAGCAGTACTTC
CDR3: CASSEALLAGAHEQYF

size: -
J: TRBJ1-5
V: TRBV10-3
D: -
DNA: TGTGCCATCAGAAACGGGGTGGGCAATCAGCCCCAGCATTTT
CDR3: CAIRNGVGNQPQHF

size: -
J: TRBJ1-5
V: TRBV9
D: -
DNA: TGTGCCAGCAGCGTAGAAGGAGGGAGGGGTCCCCAGCATTTT
CDR3: CASSVEGGRGPQHF

size: -
J: TRBJ1-1
V: TRBV28
D: -
DNA: TGTGCCAGCAGTTTACCCCCCAACGGAGCTTTCTTT
CDR3: CASSLPPNGAFF

size: -
J: TRBJ2-7
V: TRBV5-1
D: -
DNA: TGCGCCAGCAGCTTGGGATTCGGGGGTTACGAGCAGTACTTC
CDR3: CASSLGFGGYEQYF

size: -
J: TRBJ2-1
V: TRBV27
D: -
DNA: TGTGCCAGCCACCTCGAGGGCAGAGACCATTACAATGAGCAGTTCTTC
CDR3: CASHLEGRDHYNEQFF

size: -
J: TRBJ2-7
V: TRBV29-1
D: -
DNA: TGCAGCGTTCAGGGTCGAAAGGCTAACGAGCAGTACTTC
CDR3: CSVQGRKANEQYF

size: -
J: TRBJ2-1
V: TRBV9
D: TRBD2
DNA: TGTGCCAGCAGCGTAGACGGACTAGCGGGGGGACATGAGCAGTTCTTC
CDR3: CASSVDGLAGGHEQFF